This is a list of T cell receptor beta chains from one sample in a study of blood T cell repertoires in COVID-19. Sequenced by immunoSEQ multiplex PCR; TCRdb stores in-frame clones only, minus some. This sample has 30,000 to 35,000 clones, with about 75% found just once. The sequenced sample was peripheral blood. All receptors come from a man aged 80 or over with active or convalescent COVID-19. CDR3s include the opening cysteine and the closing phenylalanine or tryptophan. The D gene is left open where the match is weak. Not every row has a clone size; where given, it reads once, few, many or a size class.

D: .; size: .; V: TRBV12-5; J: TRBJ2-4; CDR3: CASGPEGPNIQYF; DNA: TGTGCTAGTGGCCCGGAGGGTCCAAACATTCAGTACTTC
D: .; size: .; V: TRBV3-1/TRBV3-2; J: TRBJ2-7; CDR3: CASSHALGQSRARRYEQYF; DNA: TGTGCCAGCAGCCACGCCCTCGGACAGTCTCGGGCGAGACGGTACGAGCAGTACTTC
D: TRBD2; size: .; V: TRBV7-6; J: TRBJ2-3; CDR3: CASSLASASGSGSTDTQYF; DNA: TGTGCCAGCAGCTTAGCGTCGGCTAGCGGGAGTGGGAGCACAGATACGCAGTATTTT
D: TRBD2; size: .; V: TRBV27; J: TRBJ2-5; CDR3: CASSYLSGVSLETQYF; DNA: TGTGCCAGCAGTTACCTTAGCGGGGTCTCCCTAGAGACCCAGTACTTC
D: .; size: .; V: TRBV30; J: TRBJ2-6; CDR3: CACATWGTGANVLTF; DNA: TGTGCCTGCGCAACGTGGGGCACTGGGGCCAACGTCCTGACTTTC
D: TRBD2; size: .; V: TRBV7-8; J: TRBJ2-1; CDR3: CASSRAGAGGQNEQFF; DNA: TGTGCCAGCAGCCGGGCCGGGGCGGGAGGTCAAAATGAGCAGTTCTTC
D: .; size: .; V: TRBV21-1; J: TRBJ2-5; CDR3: CASSKQLREGCQETQYF; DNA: TGTGCCAGCAGCAAACAACTTCGGGAGGGATGCCAAGAGACCCAGTACTTC
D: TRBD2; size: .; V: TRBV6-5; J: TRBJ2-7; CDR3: CASSLTSGTYEQYF; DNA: TGTGCCAGCAGTTTAACTAGCGGGACCTACGAGCAGTACTTC
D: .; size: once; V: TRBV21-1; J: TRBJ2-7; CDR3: CASGSRGQAKEQYF; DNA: TGTGCCAGCGGCTCAAGGGGACAGGCAAAAGAGCAGTACTTC
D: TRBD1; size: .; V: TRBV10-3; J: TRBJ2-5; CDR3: CAISAGGGGQETQYF; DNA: TGTGCCATCAGTGCAGGGGGCGGTGGCCAAGAGACCCAGTACTTC
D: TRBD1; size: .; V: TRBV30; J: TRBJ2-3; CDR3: CAWSTGQGQGTDTQYF; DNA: TGTGCCTGGAGTACCGGACAGGGGCAGGGGACAGATACGCAGTATTTT
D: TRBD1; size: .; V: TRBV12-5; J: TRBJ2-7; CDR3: CASGLVAGGAYEQYF; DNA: TGTGCTAGTGGTTTGGTGGCAGGGGGCGCATACGAGCAGTACTTC
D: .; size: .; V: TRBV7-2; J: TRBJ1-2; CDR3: CASSSTGTSANYGYTF; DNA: TGTGCCAGCAGCTCTACAGGGACATCAGCTAACTATGGCTACACCTTC
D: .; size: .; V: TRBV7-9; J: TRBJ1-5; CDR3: CASSITGDQPQHF; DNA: TGTGCCAGCAGCATAACGGGGGATCAGCCCCAGCATTTT
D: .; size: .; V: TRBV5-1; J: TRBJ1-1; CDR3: CASSLWGPDTEAFF; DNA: TGCGCCAGCAGCTTGTGGGGGCCCGACACTGAAGCTTTCTTT
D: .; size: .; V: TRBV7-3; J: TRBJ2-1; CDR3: CASSRSGTSYNEQFF; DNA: TGTGCCAGCAGCCGATCCGGGACTTCCTACAATGAGCAGTTCTTC
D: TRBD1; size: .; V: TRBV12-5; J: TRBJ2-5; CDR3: CASARTRDRETQYF; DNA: TGTGCTAGTGCCCGAACTCGGGACAGGGAGACCCAGTACTTC
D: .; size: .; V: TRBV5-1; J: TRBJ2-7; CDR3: CASSFSALRPYEQYF; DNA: TGCGCCAGCAGCTTCAGCGCCCTCCGTCCTTACGAGCAGTACTTC
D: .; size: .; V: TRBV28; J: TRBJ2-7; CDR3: CASSINRWRYEQYF; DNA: TGTGCCAGCAGTATAAATAGATGGCGGTACGAGCAGTACTTC